This T cell receptor beta chain was documented in a study of siplizumab effects on memory and regulatory T cells. The method was immunoSEQ multiplex PCR; TCRdb's version includes in-frame clones alone and lacks a portion of them. The sample records tens of thousands of clones, roughly 97% being singletons. This clone was detected once. Germline trimming cut 5 bases from V and 4 bases from J; bases unmatched to any gene: 9. The CDR3 sequence is 15 residues long. Germline loops: CDR1 SEHNR, CDR2 FQNEAQ (reference sequence). Sequencing input: naive CD8+ T cells sorted from blood. The receptor comes from a human donor in good health. This sequence joins TRBV7-9 and TRBJ2-3; 7 bases fit TRBD2. CDR3 protein: CASSPSLAAPDTQYF. The CDR3 nucleotides read TGTGCCAGCAGCCCCTCGCTAGCGGCCCCAGATACGCAGTATTTT.